The present TCR beta chain was sequenced within a study of patients and donors after allogeneic stem cell transplantation. Each CDR3 protein gets one entry after TCRdb re-called the RT-PCR reads with MiXCR. The sample yields more than 150,000 distinct CDR3 sequences, approximately 41% seen once. V was trimmed by 6 bases and J by 3 bases, leaving 11 bases between them. The CDR3 contains 13 residues. Germline V CDR1 and CDR2: MGHDK, SYGVNS. What was sequenced was blood, either unsorted or a sorted T cell fraction (not recorded which). The gene calls are TRBV25-1 and TRBJ1-2; D possibly corresponds to TRBD1 (5 bases). This TCR came from a human donor who was either an allogeneic HSCT recipient or a stem cell or donor lymphocyte infusion donor (not recorded which). It is not recorded whose cells these are; they may come from a transplant donor. CDR3 bases: TGTGCCAGCAGAAACGGGACCCACTATGGCTACACCTTC. It is translated as CASRNGTHYGYTF.